This is a list of T cell receptor beta chains from one sample in a study of PD-L1 blockade in urothelial cancer. The data were produced by immunoSEQ multiplex PCR, yet TCRdb's version contains in-frame clones alone and is incomplete. The profile covers some 75,000 clones, with around 90% appearing a single time and more than 0.85% taken by the ten largest. The source was PBMCs, collected around atezolizumab (anti-PD-L1) treatment. Every receptor here comes from an elderly woman with urothelial cancer. CDR3s include the opening cysteine and the closing phenylalanine or tryptophan. Fields, in order: J gene, clone size, V gene, D gene, CDR3 protein, CDR3 DNA. A D gene is named only where the DNA matches it firmly. Size values are once, few and many counts, or a class for expanded clones, and some rows have none.

TRBJ2-2 | . | TRBV5-1 | TRBD2 | CASSPGLAGGTGELFF | TGCGCCAGCAGCCCTGGACTAGCGGGAGGTACCGGGGAGCTGTTTTTT
TRBJ2-3 | . | TRBV6-5 | TRBD2 | CASSYTSGSADTQYF | TGTGCCAGCAGTTACACTAGCGGGAGTGCAGATACGCAGTATTTT
TRBJ1-1 | . | TRBV27 | . | CASSFTQGSTEAFF | TGTGCCAGCAGCTTTACCCAGGGAAGCACTGAAGCTTTCTTT
TRBJ2-7 | once | TRBV28 | . | CASSFWGVGPSYEQYF | TGTGCCAGCAGTTTTTGGGGGGTGGGGCCCTCCTACGAGCAGTACTTC
TRBJ2-3 | . | TRBV19 | TRBD1 | CASSPLGRDRGSVTQYF | TGTGCCAGTAGTCCTCTGGGCCGGGACAGGGGATCGGTTACGCAGTATTTT
TRBJ2-1 | . | TRBV6-5 | . | CASRFGLAQFF | TGTGCCAGCAGGTTCGGGTTAGCGCAGTTCTTC
TRBJ2-7 | . | TRBV5-8 | . | CASSFRRGYEQYF | TGTGCCAGCAGCTTCAGAAGAGGATACGAGCAGTACTTC
TRBJ2-4 | . | TRBV10-3 | . | CAISSQDGGIKNIQYF | TGTGCCATCAGTTCCCAGGACGGGGGTATCAAAAACATTCAGTACTTC
TRBJ1-2 | . | TRBV28 | . | CASSPSRGLYGYTF | TGTGCCAGCAGTCCGTCTCGAGGCCTGTATGGCTACACCTTC
TRBJ2-2 | . | TRBV11-3 | . | CASSLDLTGELFF | TGTGCCAGCAGCTTAGATTTAACCGGGGAGCTGTTTTTT
TRBJ1-4 | . | TRBV10-1 | TRBD1 | CASTTKGQFNEKLFF | TGCGCCAGCACAACCAAGGGACAGTTTAATGAAAAACTGTTTTTT
TRBJ2-5 | . | TRBV9 | TRBD2 | CASSALGGYQETQYF | TGTGCCAGCAGCGCCCTGGGAGGGTACCAAGAGACCCAGTACTTC
TRBJ2-5 | . | TRBV9 | . | CASSVAHFQETQYF | TGTGCCAGCAGCGTAGCCCACTTTCAAGAGACCCAGTACTTC
TRBJ2-2 | few | TRBV10-1 | . | CASSLQNTGELFF | TGCGCCAGCAGTTTACAGAACACCGGGGAGCTGTTTTTT
TRBJ2-5 | . | TRBV27 | TRBD2 | CASSWPSGSNSFETQYF | TGTGCCAGCAGTTGGCCTAGCGGGAGTAATAGTTTTGAGACCCAGTACTTC
TRBJ1-2 | . | TRBV28 | . | CASSLGGVYGYTF | TGTGCCAGCAGTTTGGGAGGTGTGTATGGCTACACCTTC
TRBJ1-5 | once | TRBV19 | . | CASSIPPGHTIRPQHF | TGTGCCAGTAGTATCCCACCGGGACACACAATCCGGCCCCAGCATTTT
TRBJ2-5 | . | TRBV7-8 | . | CASSWGTGSTQYF | TGTGCCAGCAGCTGGGGAACAGGTTCCACCCAGTACTTC
TRBJ2-5 | . | TRBV5-1 | . | CASSLRVGETQYF | TGCGCCAGCAGCTTACGGGTGGGAGAGACCCAGTACTTC
TRBJ1-4 | . | TRBV27 | . | CASSLGPGEKLFF | TGTGCCAGCAGTTTAGGGCCGGGGGAAAAACTGTTTTTT
TRBJ1-2 | . | TRBV30 | TRBD1 | CAFTGGRDYGYTF | TGTGCCTTCACAGGGGGCCGCGACTATGGCTACACCTTC
TRBJ1-1 | . | TRBV30 | . | CARTEMNTEAFF | TGTGCTCGGACAGAAATGAACACTGAAGCTTTCTTT
TRBJ2-3 | . | TRBV7-3 | . | CASSLEGGTGTDTQYF | TGTGCCAGCAGCTTAGAGGGGGGGACAGGTACAGATACGCAGTATTTT
TRBJ2-3 | . | TRBV10-1 | TRBD1 | CASSERSLRTGGDKTQYF | TGCGCCAGCAGTGAACGATCCCTTCGGACAGGGGGTGATAAGACGCAGTATTTT
TRBJ1-1 | . | TRBV27 | . | CARMTPEAFF | TGTGCCAGGATGACACCTGAAGCTTTCTTT
TRBJ1-5 | . | TRBV4-1 | TRBD1 | CASSPLTGAVQPQHF | TGCGCCAGCAGCCCATTGACAGGGGCGGTTCAGCCCCAGCATTTT
TRBJ2-3 | . | TRBV5-1 | . | CASSLQTGGTDTQYF | TGCGCCAGCAGCTTGCAAACTGGGGGGACAGATACGCAGTATTTT
TRBJ1-1 | . | TRBV7-9 | TRBD1 | CASSFLTGEVQRDTEAFF | TGTGCCAGCAGCTTTTTGACAGGGGAGGTTCAACGGGACACTGAAGCTTTCTTT
TRBJ1-1 | . | TRBV9 | . | CASAVAEAGEAFF | TGTGCCAGCGCCGTAGCCGAGGCGGGAGAAGCTTTCTTT
TRBJ1-5 | few | TRBV19 | . | CASSIEGRGNQPQHF | TGTGCCAGTAGTATAGAGGGCAGGGGCAATCAGCCCCAGCATTTT
TRBJ2-4 | . | TRBV19 | . | CASSSLGDKNIQYF | TGTGCCAGTAGTTCCCTAGGAGACAAAAACATTCAGTACTTC
TRBJ2-1 | . | TRBV9 | TRBD2 | CASSGSEGGSRNEQFF | TGTGCCAGCAGCGGGTCTGAGGGCGGGAGTAGGAATGAGCAGTTCTTC
TRBJ2-1 | . | TRBV28 | TRBD2 | CASSEGTSGRIEQFF | TGTGCCAGCAGTGAGGGGACTAGCGGGAGAATTGAGCAGTTCTTC
TRBJ2-3 | . | TRBV28 | . | CASSLMALQYF | TGTGCCAGCAGTTTAATGGCCCTGCAGTATTTT
TRBJ1-5 | . | TRBV19 | . | CASKQGGQPQHF | TGTGCCAGTAAACAGGGTGGTCAGCCCCAGCATTTT
TRBJ2-1 | . | TRBV6-1 | TRBD2 | CASRGLADSYNEQFF | TGTGCCAGCAGGGGACTAGCGGACTCCTACAATGAGCAGTTCTTC
TRBJ2-2 | . | TRBV11-2 | . | CASSLYSDTGELFF | TGTGCCAGCAGCTTGTATTCCGACACCGGGGAGCTGTTTTTT
TRBJ2-7 | . | TRBV29-1 | . | CSVEEGGAEQYF | TGCAGCGTTGAAGAGGGAGGAGCCGAGCAGTACTTC
TRBJ2-3 | . | TRBV5-1 | TRBD1 | CASSLGAGGFTDTQYF | TGCGCCAGCAGCTTGGGTGCAGGGGGTTTCACAGATACGCAGTATTTT
TRBJ1-5 | . | TRBV6-5 | TRBD1 | CASSQWTGPNQPQHF | TGTGCCAGCAGTCAATGGACAGGGCCGAATCAGCCCCAGCATTTT
TRBJ2-7 | . | TRBV6-5 | . | CASSSCKF | TGTGCCAGCAGTTCCTGTAAATTC